Following are 15 T cell receptor beta chains from one sample sequenced in a study of shared clonotypes between healthy human individuals. Measured with immunoSEQ multiplex PCR; TCRdb has only the in-frame clones, and not every one. The sample has about 1.1 million clones; roughly 77% are singletons. The sequencing input was memory CD4+ T cells from PBMCs. Indicated subset: CD45RA-negative fraction. The source is a man aged 18-30 years in good health. Some clones in this sample may be carry-over from other donors' samples.

This sequence joins TRBV4-1 and TRBJ2-3; D may correspond to TRBD1 or TRBD2 (6 bases each). Deletions cut 1 base from V and 6 bases from J, with 20 bases between. The CDR3 is 17 residues long. Germline CDR1 reads MGHRA; CDR2 reads YSYEKL. CDR3 residues: CASSQGGGSGLVDTQYF. DNA of the CDR3: TGCGCCAGCAGCCAAGGAGGGGGGAGCGGTTTAGTCGATACGCAGTATTTT.

The gene calls are TRBV2 and TRBJ1-1; TRBD1 matches 7 bases. The CDR3 covers 14 residues. Germline V lookup: CDR1 SNHLY, CDR2 FYNNEI. V shed 6 bases, J shed 1 base, and the junction held 5 bases outside the gene matches. The CDR3 coding sequence is TGTGCCAGCAGAGACAGGGAATCGAACACTGAAGCTTTCTTT. Its translation: CASRDRESNTEAFF.

The genes are TRBV15 and TRBJ1-2; 9 nucleotides line up with TRBD1. The CDR3 contains 14 residues. Germline loops: CDR1 LNHNV, CDR2 YYDKDF (reference sequence). V dropped 5 bases and J dropped 9; count of bases not matched to a gene: 10. CDR3 DNA: TGTGCCACCAGCCCCCAAACAGGGGGCATGAGCTACACCTTC. It codes for CATSPQTGGMSYTF.

This clone was found once. This chain uses TRBV18 with TRBJ1-3; no definite D call. CDR3 length: 13 residues. The germline gives CDR1 KGHSH, CDR2 LQKENI. Trimming left V 2 bases short and J 0 bases short, with 2 bases between. For the CDR3, the DNA is TGTGCCAGCTCACCAGCCTCTGGAAACACCATATATTTT. It specifies CASSPASGNTIYF.

This rearrangement joins TRBV13 to TRBJ1-1; no clear D. Germline CDR1 reads PRHDT; CDR2 reads FYEKMQ (reference sequence). The CDR3 spans 14 residues. The germline V and J ends were trimmed by 0 bases and 4 bases, with 9 bases remaining between them. The CDR3 loop is CASSLGGYGTEAFF. As DNA, the CDR3 is TGTGCCAGCAGCTTAGGGGGGTATGGCACTGAAGCTTTCTTT.

This rearrangement joins TRBV7-2 to TRBJ2-7; TRBD2 matches at 7 bases. Per the germline V gene, CDR1 is SGHTA and CDR2 is FQGNSA. Trimming took 5 bases from V and 2 from J; bases not matched to a gene: 9. The CDR3 runs to 15 residues. This CDR3 is CASSHRASGPYEQYF. Written as DNA, the CDR3 is TGTGCCAGCAGCCATCGGGCTAGCGGCCCCTACGAGCAGTACTTC.

The genes are TRBV5-1 and TRBJ2-5, with TRBD1 matching over 10 bases. V lost 3 bases, J lost 6 bases, and 8 bases stayed unmatched. The CDR3 runs to 15 residues. Germline values: CDR1 SGHRS, CDR2 YFSETQ. CDR3 residues: CASSSNWDRGQTQYF. In DNA form, the CDR3 reads TGCGCCAGCAGCTCAAACTGGGACAGGGGTCAGACCCAGTACTTC.

The chain has TRBV7-3 and TRBJ2-2; D may match TRBD1 or TRBD2 (5 bases each). Germline assignment: CDR1 SGHTA and CDR2 FQGTGA. This CDR3 has 16 amino acids. Trimming removed 6 bases from V and 6 bases from J, with 20 bases in between. CDR3 sequence reads: CASSPTGLGLAGELFF. The CDR3 DNA reads TGTGCCAGCAGTCCTACGGGGCTAGGTTTAGCCGGGGAGCTGTTTTTT. Supplemented by reference TRBV7-3 and TRBJ2-2, the full variable domain reads GAGVSQTPSNKVTEKGKYVELRCDPISGHTALYWYRQSLGQGPEFLIYFQGTGAADDSGLPNDRFFAVRPEGSVSTLKIQRTERGDSAVYLCASSPTGLGLAGELFFGEGSRLTVL.

This clone has only one observation. The chain combines TRBV18 with TRBJ2-7, with D perhaps matching TRBD1 (6 bases). The CDR3 sequence is 13 residues long. Germline CDR1 and CDR2: KGHSH and LQKENI. V lost 2 bases and J lost 6, with 11 bases in between. CDR3 DNA: TGTGCCAGCTCACCAGACAGGTTAAGCGAGCAGTACTTC. It codes for CASSPDRLSEQYF.

This clone was seen more than once but under ten times. The V gene is TRBV28, the J gene TRBJ1-2; 8 nucleotides align to TRBD1. Germline V CDR1 and CDR2: MDHEN, SYDVKM. The J segment lost 1 base and the V segment lost 6 bases, leaving 4 bases of the junction unmatched. The CDR3 covers 14 residues. The CDR3 coding sequence is TGTGCCAGCAGGGGGACAGGACGTAACTATGGCTACACCTTC. It specifies CASRGTGRNYGYTF.

Here the CDR3 DNA reads TGCAGTGCTTGGGAGGCTACGCAGTATTTT. Its protein product is CSAWEATQYF. This chain uses TRBV20-1 with TRBJ2-3, with D tentatively TRBD2 (6 bases). There are 10 residues in the CDR3. Trimming shortened V by 5 bases and J by 8 bases, and 8 bases separated the two germline ends. The germline V gene encodes CDR1 DFQATT and CDR2 SNEGSKA (reference sequence).

This clone occurred a few times. This rearrangement joins TRBV4-2 to TRBJ1-1, with 7 positions matching TRBD1. Germline trimming cut 5 bases from V and 5 bases from J; bases unmatched to any gene: 5. The CDR3 is made up of 13 amino acids. CDR1 LGHNA and CDR2 YNFKEQ come from the germline V gene. In DNA, the CDR3 is TGTGCCAGCAGCTCTTACAGGGGAACTGAAGCTTTCTTT. Its protein product is CASSSYRGTEAFF.

V and J are TRBV28 and TRBJ2-7; 8 nucleotides agree with TRBD1. CDR1 and CDR2 from the germline V gene are MDHEN and SYDVKM. V was clipped by 7 bases and J by 5 bases; unmatched bases: 4. There are 12 residues in the CDR3. The CDR3 sequence: CASTSQGDEQYF. For the CDR3, the DNA is TGTGCCAGCACCTCACAGGGGGACGAGCAGTACTTC.

The chain has TRBV7-9 and TRBJ2-3, with 7 bases matching TRBD2. CDR1 SEHNR and CDR2 FQNEAQ come from the germline V gene (reference sequence). J gave up 6 bases and V 4 bases, and 7 bases lay outside the gene matches. The CDR3 is 14 amino acids. CDR3 nucleotide sequence: TGTGCCAGCAGCTCCCGGGGGGTAACTGATACGCAGTATTTT. It specifies CASSSRGVTDTQYF.

V and J are TRBV27 and TRBJ2-1, with 11 bases identical to TRBD2. V gave up 6 bases and J gave up 9 bases; unmatched junction bases: 10. Per the germline V gene, CDR1 is MNHEY and CDR2 is SMNVEV (reference sequence). The CDR3 spans 15 residues. CDR3 sequence reads: CASRRLAGKQGEQFF. The CDR3 DNA sequence: TGTGCCAGCAGACGACTAGCGGGAAAGCAAGGTGAGCAGTTCTTC.